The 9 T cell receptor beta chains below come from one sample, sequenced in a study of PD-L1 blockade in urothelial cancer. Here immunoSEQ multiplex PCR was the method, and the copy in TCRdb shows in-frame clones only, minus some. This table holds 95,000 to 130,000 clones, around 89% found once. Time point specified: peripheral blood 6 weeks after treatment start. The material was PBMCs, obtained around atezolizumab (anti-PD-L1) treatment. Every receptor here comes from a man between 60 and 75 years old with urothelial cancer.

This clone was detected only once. The CDR3 coding sequence is TGTGCCAGCATGCGGGACAGGGACCAGCAGTACTTC. Its translation is CASMRDRDQQYF. This sequence joins TRBV2 and TRBJ2-7; 9 nucleotides align to TRBD1. This CDR3 region has 12 residues. The germline V gene has CDR1 SNHLY and CDR2 FYNNEI. Germline trimming cut 7 bases from V and 8 bases from J; bases unmatched to any gene: 6.

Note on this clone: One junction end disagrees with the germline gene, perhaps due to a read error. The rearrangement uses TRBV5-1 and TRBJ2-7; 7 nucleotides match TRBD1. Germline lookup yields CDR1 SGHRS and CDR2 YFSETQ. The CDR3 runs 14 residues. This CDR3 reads CASSSDRPSYAQYF. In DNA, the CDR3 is TGCGCCAGCAGCTCGGACAGGCCTAGTTACGCGCAGTACTTC.

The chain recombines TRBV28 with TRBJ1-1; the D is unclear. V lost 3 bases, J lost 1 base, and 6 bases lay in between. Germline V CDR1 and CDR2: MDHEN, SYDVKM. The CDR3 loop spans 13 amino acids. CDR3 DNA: TGTGCCAGCAGTTTGGTCGGGAACACTGAAGCTTTCTTT. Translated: CASSLVGNTEAFF.

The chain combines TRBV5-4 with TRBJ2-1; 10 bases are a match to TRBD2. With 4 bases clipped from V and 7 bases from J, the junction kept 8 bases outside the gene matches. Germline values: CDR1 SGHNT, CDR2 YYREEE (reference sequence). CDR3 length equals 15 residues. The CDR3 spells CASSTFQREGNEQFF. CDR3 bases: TGTGCCAGCAGCACGTTCCAGCGGGAGGGGAATGAGCAGTTCTTC.

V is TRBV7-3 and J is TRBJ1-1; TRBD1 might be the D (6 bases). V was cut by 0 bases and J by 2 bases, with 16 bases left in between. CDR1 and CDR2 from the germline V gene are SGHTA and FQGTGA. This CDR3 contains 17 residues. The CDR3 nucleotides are TGTGCCAGCAGCTTAACGCCACAGGGTCTCTCCAACACTGAAGCTTTCTTT. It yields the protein CASSLTPQGLSNTEAFF.

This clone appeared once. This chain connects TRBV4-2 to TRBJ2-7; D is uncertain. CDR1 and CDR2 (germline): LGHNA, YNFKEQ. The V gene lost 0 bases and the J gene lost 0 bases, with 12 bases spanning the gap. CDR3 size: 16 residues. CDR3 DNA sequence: TGTGCCAGCAGCCAAGATTTCACCGATAGCTCCTACGAGCAGTACTTC. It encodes CASSQDFTDSSYEQYF.

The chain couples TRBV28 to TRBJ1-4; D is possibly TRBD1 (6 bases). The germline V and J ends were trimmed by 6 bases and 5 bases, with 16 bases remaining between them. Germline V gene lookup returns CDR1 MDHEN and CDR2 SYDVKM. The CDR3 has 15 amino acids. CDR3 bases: TGTGCCAGCAGCCTTTTAGGGGGGGAGAATGAAAAACTGTTTTTT. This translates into CASSLLGGENEKLFF.

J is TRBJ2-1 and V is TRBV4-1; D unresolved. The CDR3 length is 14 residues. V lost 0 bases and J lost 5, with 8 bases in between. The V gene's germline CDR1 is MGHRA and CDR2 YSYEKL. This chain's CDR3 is CASSQDWPDNEQFF. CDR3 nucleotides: TGCGCCAGCAGCCAAGATTGGCCTGACAATGAGCAGTTCTTC.

DNA of the CDR3: TGTGCCAGCAGTGACAGGGCTTTCTCTGGGGCCAACGTCCTGACTTTC. This sequence encodes CASSDRAFSGANVLTF. This chain uses TRBV21-1 with TRBJ2-6; the table's D call TRBD1 went unverified against the DNA. TRBV21-1 is tagged as a pseudogene. This CDR3 spans 16 amino acids.